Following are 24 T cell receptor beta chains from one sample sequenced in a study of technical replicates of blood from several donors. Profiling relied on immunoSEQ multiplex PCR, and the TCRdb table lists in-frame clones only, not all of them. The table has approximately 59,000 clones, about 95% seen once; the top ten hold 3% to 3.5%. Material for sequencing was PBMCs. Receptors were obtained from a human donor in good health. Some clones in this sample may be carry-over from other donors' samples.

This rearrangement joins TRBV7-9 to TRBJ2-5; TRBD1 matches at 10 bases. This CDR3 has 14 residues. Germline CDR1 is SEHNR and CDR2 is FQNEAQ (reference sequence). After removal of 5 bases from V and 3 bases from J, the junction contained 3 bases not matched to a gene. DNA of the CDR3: TGTGCCAGCAGCACCGGGACAGGGGAAGAGACCCAGTACTTC. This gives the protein CASSTGTGEETQYF.

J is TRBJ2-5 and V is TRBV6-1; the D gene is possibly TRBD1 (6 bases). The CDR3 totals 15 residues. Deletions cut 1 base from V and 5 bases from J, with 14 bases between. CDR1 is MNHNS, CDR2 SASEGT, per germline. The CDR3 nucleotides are TGTGCCAGCAGTGAAGATTCCAGGGGTGGGGAGACCCAGTACTTC. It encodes CASSEDSRGGETQYF.

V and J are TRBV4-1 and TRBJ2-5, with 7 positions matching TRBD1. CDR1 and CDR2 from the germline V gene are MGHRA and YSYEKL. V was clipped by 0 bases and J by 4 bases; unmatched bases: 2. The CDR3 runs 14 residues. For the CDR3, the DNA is TGCGCCAGCAGCCAAGAGTGGGACAGAGAGACCCAGTACTTC. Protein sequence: CASSQEWDRETQYF.

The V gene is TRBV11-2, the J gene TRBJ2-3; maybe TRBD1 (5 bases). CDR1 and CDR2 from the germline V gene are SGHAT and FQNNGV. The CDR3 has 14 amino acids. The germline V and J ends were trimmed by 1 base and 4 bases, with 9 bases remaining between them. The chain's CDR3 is CASSLGGLADTQYF. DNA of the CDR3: TGTGCCAGCAGCTTAGGGGGCCTGGCAGATACGCAGTATTTT.

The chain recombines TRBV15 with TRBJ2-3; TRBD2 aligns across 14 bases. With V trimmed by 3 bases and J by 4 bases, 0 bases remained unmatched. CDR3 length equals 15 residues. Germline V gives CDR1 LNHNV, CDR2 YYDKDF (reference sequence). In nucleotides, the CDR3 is TGTGCCACCAGCAGGACTAGCGGGGGGGCAGATACGCAGTATTTT. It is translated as CATSRTSGGADTQYF. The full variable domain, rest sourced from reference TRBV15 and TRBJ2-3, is DAMVIQNPRYQVTQFGKPVTLSCSQTLNHNVMYWYQQKSSQAPKLLFHYYDKDFNNEADTPDNFQSRRPNTSFCFLDIRSPGLGDTAMYLCATSRTSGGADTQYFGPGTRLTVL.

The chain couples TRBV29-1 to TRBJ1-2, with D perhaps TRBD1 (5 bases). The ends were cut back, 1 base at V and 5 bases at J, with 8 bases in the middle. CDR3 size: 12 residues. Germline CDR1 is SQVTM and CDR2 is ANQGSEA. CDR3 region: CSVEAGGYGYTF. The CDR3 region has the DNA TGCAGCGTTGAAGCCGGGGGGTATGGCTACACCTTC. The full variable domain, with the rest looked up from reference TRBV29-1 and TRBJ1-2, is SAVISQKPSRDICQRGTSLTIQCQVDSQVTMMFWYRQQPGQSLTLIATANQGSEATYESGFVIDKFPISRPNLTFSTLTVSNMSPEDSSIYLCSVEAGGYGYTFGSGTRLTVV.

CDR3 sequence reads: CASSPGRDNEQFF. In DNA form, the CDR3 reads TGTGCCAGCAGTCCGGGTCGTGACAATGAGCAGTTCTTC. The rearrangement links TRBV7-2 to TRBJ2-1; the D is unclear. The CDR3 contains 13 residues. The germline V and J ends were trimmed by 6 bases and 5 bases, with 11 bases remaining between them. From germline, CDR1 is SGHTA and CDR2 FQGNSA.

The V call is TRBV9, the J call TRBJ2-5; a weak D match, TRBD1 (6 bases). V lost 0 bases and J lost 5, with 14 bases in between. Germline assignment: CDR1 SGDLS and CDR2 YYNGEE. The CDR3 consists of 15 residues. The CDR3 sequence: CASSVAVARGETQYF. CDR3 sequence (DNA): TGTGCCAGCAGCGTAGCTGTCGCGAGGGGGGAGACCCAGTACTTC.

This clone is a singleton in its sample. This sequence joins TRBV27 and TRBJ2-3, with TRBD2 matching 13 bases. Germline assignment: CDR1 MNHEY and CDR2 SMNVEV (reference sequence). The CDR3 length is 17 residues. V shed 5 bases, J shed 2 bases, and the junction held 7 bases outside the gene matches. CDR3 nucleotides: TGTGCCAGCAGTCGCCGACTAGCGGGGGGTCTCACAGATACGCAGTATTTT. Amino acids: CASSRRLAGGLTDTQYF.

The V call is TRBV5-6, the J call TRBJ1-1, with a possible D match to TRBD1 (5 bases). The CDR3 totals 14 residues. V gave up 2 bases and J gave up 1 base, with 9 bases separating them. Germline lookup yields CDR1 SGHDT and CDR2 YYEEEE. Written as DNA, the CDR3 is TGTGCCAGCAGCTTTACGGGGGGGAACACTGAAGCTTTCTTT. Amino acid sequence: CASSFTGGNTEAFF.

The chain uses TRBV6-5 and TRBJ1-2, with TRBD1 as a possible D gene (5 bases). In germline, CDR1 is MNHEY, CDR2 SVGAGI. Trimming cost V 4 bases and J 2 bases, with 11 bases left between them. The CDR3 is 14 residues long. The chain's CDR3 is CASSWARTNYGYTF. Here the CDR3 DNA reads TGTGCCAGCAGTTGGGCCCGGACAAACTATGGCTACACCTTC.

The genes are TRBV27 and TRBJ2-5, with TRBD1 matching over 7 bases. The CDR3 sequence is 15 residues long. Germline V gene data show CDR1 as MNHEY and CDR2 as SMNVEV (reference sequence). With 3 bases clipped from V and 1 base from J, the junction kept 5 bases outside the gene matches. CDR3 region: CASSFSDRVQETQYF. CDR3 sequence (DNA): TGTGCCAGCAGTTTCTCAGACAGGGTCCAAGAGACCCAGTACTTC.

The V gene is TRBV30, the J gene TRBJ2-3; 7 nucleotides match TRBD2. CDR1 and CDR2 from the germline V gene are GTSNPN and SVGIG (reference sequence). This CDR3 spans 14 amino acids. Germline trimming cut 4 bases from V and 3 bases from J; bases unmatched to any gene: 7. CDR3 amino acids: CAWTTGLGTDTQYF. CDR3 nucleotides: TGTGCCTGGACCACTGGACTAGGAACAGATACGCAGTATTTT.

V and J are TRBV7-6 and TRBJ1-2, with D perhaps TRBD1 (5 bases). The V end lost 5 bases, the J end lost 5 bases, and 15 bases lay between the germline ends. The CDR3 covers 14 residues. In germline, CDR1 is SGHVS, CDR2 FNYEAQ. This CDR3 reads CASSPAGGGYGYTF. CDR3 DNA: TGTGCCAGCAGCCCCGCCGGGGGGGGGTATGGCTACACCTTC.

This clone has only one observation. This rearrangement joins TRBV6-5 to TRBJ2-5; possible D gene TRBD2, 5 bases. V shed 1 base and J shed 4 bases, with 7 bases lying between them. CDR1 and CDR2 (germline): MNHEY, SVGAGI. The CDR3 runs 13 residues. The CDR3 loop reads CASSYYEGETQYF. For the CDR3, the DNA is TGTGCCAGCAGTTACTATGAGGGAGAGACCCAGTACTTC.

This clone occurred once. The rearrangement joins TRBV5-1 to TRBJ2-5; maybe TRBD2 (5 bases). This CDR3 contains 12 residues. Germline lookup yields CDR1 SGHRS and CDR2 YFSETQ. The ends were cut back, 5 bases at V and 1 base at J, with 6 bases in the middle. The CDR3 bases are TGCGCCAGCAGGGCGGGCCAAGAGACCCAGTACTTC. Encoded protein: CASRAGQETQYF.

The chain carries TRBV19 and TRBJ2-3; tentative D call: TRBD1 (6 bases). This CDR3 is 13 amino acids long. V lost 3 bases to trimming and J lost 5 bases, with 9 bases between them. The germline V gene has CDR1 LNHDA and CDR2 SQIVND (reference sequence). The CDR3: CASSIQGIDTQYF. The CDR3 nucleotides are TGTGCCAGTAGTATTCAGGGGATAGATACGCAGTATTTT.

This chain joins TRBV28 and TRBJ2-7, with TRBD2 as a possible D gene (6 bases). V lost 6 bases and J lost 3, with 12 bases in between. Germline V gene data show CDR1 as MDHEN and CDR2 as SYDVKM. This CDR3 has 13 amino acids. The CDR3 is CASRTTGLYEQYF. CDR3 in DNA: TGTGCCAGCAGAACAACGGGACTCTACGAGCAGTACTTC. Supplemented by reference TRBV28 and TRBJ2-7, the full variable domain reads DVKVTQSSRYLVKRTGEKVFLECVQDMDHENMFWYRQDPGLGLRLIYFSYDVKMKEKGDIPEGYSVSREKKERFSLILESASTNQTSMYLCASRTTGLYEQYFGPGTRLTVT.

For the CDR3, the DNA is TGTGCCAGCAGTTACACTGAGACCCAGTACTTC. Residues: CASSYTETQYF. The chain carries TRBV6-6 and TRBJ2-5; unclear D gene. The CDR3 runs to 11 residues. Between the trimmed V and J ends, which lost 2 bases and 5 bases, there was a span of 3 bases. CDR1 is MNHNY, CDR2 SVGAGI, per germline (reference sequence).

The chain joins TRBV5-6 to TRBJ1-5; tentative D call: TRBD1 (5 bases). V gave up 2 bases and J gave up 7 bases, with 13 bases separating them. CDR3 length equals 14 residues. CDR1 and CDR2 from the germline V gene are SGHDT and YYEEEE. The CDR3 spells CASSFQGARQPQHF. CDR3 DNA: TGTGCCAGCAGCTTTCAAGGGGCGAGACAGCCCCAGCATTTT.

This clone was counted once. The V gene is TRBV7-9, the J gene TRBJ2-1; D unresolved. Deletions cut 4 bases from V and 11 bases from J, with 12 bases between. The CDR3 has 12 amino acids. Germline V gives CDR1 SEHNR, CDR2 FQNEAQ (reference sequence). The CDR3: CASSSTRSKQFF. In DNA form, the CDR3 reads TGTGCCAGCAGCTCCACTCGGAGTAAGCAGTTCTTC.

The CDR3 is CASSPYGTTYNSPLHF. The DNA for the CDR3 is TGTGCCAGCAGCCCATACGGGACAACCTATAATTCACCCCTCCACTTT. The chain carries TRBV7-2 and TRBJ1-6; perhaps TRBD1 as D (6 bases). Germline-derived CDR1 and CDR2 are SGHTA and FQGNSA. V was shortened by 5 bases and J by 2 bases, with 13 bases between the two germline ends. The CDR3 length is 16 residues.

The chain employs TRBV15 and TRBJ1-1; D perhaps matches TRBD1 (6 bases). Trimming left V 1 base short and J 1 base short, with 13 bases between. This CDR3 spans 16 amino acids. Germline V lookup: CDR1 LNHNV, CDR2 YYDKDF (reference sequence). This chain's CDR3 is CATSRAIGTKNTEAFF. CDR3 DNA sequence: TGTGCCACCAGCAGAGCCATCGGGACAAAGAACACTGAAGCTTTCTTT.

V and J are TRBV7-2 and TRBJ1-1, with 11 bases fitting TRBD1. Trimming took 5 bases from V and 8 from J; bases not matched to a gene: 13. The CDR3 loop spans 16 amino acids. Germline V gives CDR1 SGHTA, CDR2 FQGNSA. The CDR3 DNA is TGTGCCAGCAGCACCGGACAGGGGGCTCGTGGCACCGAAGCTTTCTTT. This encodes CASSTGQGARGTEAFF.